This T cell receptor (beta chain) was identified in a study of OX40 agonist ivuxolimab in advanced cancers. Concerning the study at large: Ivuxolimab, which targeted the costimulatory receptor OX40 (CD134), was an agonistic, fully human IgG2 monoclonal antibody. The paper describes the monotherapy dose-escalation part (N of about 52 patients) of the phase I trial of ivuxolimab. Patients were allowed to have had prior anti-PD-1, anti-PD-L1 or anti-CTLA-4 therapy, and 40% of the dose-escalation patients had been treated with checkpoint inhibitors. Peripheral TCRbeta sequencing aimed to test whether ivuxolimab altered TCR sequence diversity and caused clonal T-cell expansion. In the dose-escalation cohort, approximately 82% of patients were male, and the mean age was roughly 60 years with a range of about 20 to 79. Of the approximately 53 patients in dose escalation, about 20 had hepatocellular carcinoma, some 15 had melanoma, 9 had renal cell carcinoma and 9 had head and neck cancer. Intravenous ivuxolimab was administered to patients every 2 weeks at six dose levels: 0.01, 0.1, 0.3, 1.5, 3 and 10 mg/kg. Three dose-escalation patients achieved partial responses, one with hepatocellular carcinoma and two with cutaneous melanoma.

In regard to this clone: Its binding antigen is unknown. No much larger clonotype is one base removed from it; base qualities were not supplied.

Genomic DNA was isolated from the sorted cells so that the TCRbeta CDR3 region could be sequenced. The immunoSEQ Assay was used to sequence the TCRbeta CDR3 regions. The table was pulled from immuneACCESS by TCRdb, which kept in-frame rearrangements only. Such tables lose some clones; where checked, under half of the loss comes from unresolved V genes, and the rest has no known cause. The sample table lists more than 95,000 clones, 70% to 90% of them with a count of one. The ten largest clones add up to 0.79% of the sample. Overall study outcomes, separate from this receptor: Antigen specificity was not determined for the clonally expanded peripheral T cells. Clonal expansion of both CD4+ and CD8+ blood T cells was observed from baseline to week 6 at doses 0.1 to 3.0 mg/kg. In the 0.1-3.0 mg/kg groups, partial responders were among the patients with the lowest normalized peripheral clonal expansion, particularly in CD8+ T cells. After ivuxolimab, CD8+ T cells had more expanded clones than CD4+ T cells on average. Low levels of normalized T-cell clonal expansion were also shown by some nonresponding patients.

CDR1 is given as KGHSH and CDR2 as LQKENI, both from the germline V gene. The V end gives up 2 bases and the J end 4 bases, leaving 2 bases in the junction not matched to a gene. The cysteine opens and the phenylalanine closes a CDR3 of 14 amino acids. Only CDR3 DNA remains: 42 bases, in frame from the first base. Patients with autoimmune disease history or receiving systemic immunosuppression were excluded from the trial. Peripheral blood for TCR sequencing was drawn from every dose cohort at baseline, at cycle 4 day 1 and at cycle 7 day 1. Samples came from an open-label, multicenter, first-in-human phase I dose-escalation trial of ivuxolimab. Adults with locally advanced or metastatic head and neck squamous cell, hepatocellular, melanoma or renal cell carcinoma were enrolled in the trial. Before TCR sequencing, CD4+ T cells and CD8+ T cells from peripheral blood were sorted into separate populations.

Sequencing used CD4+ or CD8+ T cells sorted from blood, obtained in a trial of the OX40 agonist ivuxolimab. This TCR came from an adult with an advanced solid tumor such as melanoma, head and neck, liver or kidney cancer. Recombination connected TRBV18 to TRBJ1-1; TRBD1 matches 9 bases in the middle. Here is the DNA: TGTGCCAGCTCACCAGGACAGGGGTCCACTGAAGCTTTCTTT. The resulting protein is CASSPGQGSTEAFF.